The sequence of this TCR beta chain was determined in a study of CD8 T cells in ankylosing spondylitis. The authors made TCR beta libraries by quantitative 5'-RACE with molecular barcodes. TCRdb re-derived calls from the 5' RACE reads in MiXCR, one entry per CDR3 protein. The sample consists of 150,000 or so distinct CDR3 sequences, roughly a third of them appearing once. As regards this clonotype: Its antigen is currently unknown.

Study-level findings and limits: Some of these motif variants have turned up before, in reports on reactive arthritis synovial fluid and blood. Ankylosing spondylitis blood appeared to be characterized by a TCR beta motif of 8 or 9 highly homologous variants. Disease-associated clonotypes exhibited CD8+ identity and were relatively infrequent in peripheral blood.

The germline V gene encodes CDR1 SGHTA and CDR2 FQGNSA. The CDR3 extends over 15 amino acids. V lost 0 bases and J 0 bases, leaving 7 bases between the germline ends. The sequence was obtained from a male donor with ankylosing spondylitis. Specimen: synovial fluid, either unsorted or a sorted T cell fraction (not recorded which). The chain employs TRBV7-2 and TRBJ2-3; a possible D gene is TRBD2 (6 bases). The chain's CDR3 is CASSLAGTSTDTQYF. In DNA form, the CDR3 reads TGTGCCAGCAGCTTAGCAGGGACTAGCACAGATACGCAGTATTTT.